This T cell receptor beta chain was found in a study of blood T cell repertoires in COVID-19 (dated by TCRdb to 2019 to 2021). Background on the whole study: The collaborator samples originated in the United States, Italy and Spain and spanned the acute and convalescent phases of COVID-19. The prospective study material was composed of cDNA or gDNA derived from T cells, B-cell-depleted T cells, or PBMCs. Deeply sampled blood TCRbeta repertoires from subjects exposed to, actively infected with, or recovered from COVID-19 were included in the dataset. The repertoires were released in a freely available public database meant as a resource for research on the immune response to SARS-CoV-2. The samples were drawn from the first 160 participants of the ongoing ImmuneRACE study and from 950 to 1,500 subjects provided by 6 global collaborators. A de-identified subject ID, COVID-19 status, age in years and sex were almost always included in the sample metadata. HLA class I and class II types, where available, came from metadata supplied by the sample provider rather than from assay-based typing.

The collaborating institutions used their own protocols to collect whole blood in K2EDTA tubes. For TCRbeta analysis, collaborator samples were shipped as frozen whole blood, as isolated PBMCs, or as DNA extracted from either sample type. Study-wide conclusions, independent of this receptor: The amount of clinical and demographic metadata varied by source and participant and was provided uncurated.

TCRbeta CDR3 regions were amplified from genomic DNA using the immunoSEQ Assay, a bias-controlled multiplex PCR. Regarding the original processing steps: Nucleated cell counts per sample were estimated from amplification of reference gene primers within the assay. To quantify the absolute abundance of each unique TCRbeta CDR3 rearrangement, sequence reads were collapsed and filtered. For each sample, productive Simpson clonality was calculated by taking the square root of Simpson's diversity index across productive rearrangements. TCRdb retrieved this table from immuneACCESS and kept in-frame rearrangements only. Not all clones are present; in checked studies, unresolved V genes account for under half, and no reason is known for the remainder. Clone size and the V and J calls come from that table; the DNA yielded D and trimming. The sample table holds 70,000 to 100,000 clones, of which less than 80% were seen once. The ten largest clonotypes hold roughly 4.2% of the sample.

This clone was picked up a small number of times. Its antigen remains unidentified. Per-base quality was not reported, and no clone a single base away is much larger than it. Sequenced sample: peripheral blood. The sequence derives from a woman aged 50 to 60 with acute or convalescent COVID-19.

The nucleotide sequence reads TGTGCCACCACGGGGGGCCACGAGCAGTACTTC. This sequence encodes CATTGGHEQYF. This sequence uses TRBV2 and TRBJ2-7; TRBD2 is possibly the D segment (7 matching bases). The germline V gene provides CDR1 SNHLY and CDR2 FYNNEI. Including the terminal cysteine and phenylalanine, the CDR3 comprises 11 residues. Kept here is only the CDR3 DNA, which spans 33 bases and is read in frame from base 1. Relative to germline, V is 10 bases shorter and J is 5 bases shorter, with 12 bases between their ends. With the portions outside the CDR3 filled from the reference TRBV2 and TRBJ2-7 genes, the complete variable region becomes EPEVTQTPSHQVTQMGQEVILRCVPISNHLYFYWYRQILGQKVEFLVSFYNNEISEKSEIFDDQFSVERPDGSNFTLKIRSTKLEDSAMYFCATTGGHEQYFGPGTRLTVT.